Listed below are T cell receptor beta chains from one sample, sequenced in a study of T cell responses to AZD1222 COVID-19 vaccine. Profiled with immunoSEQ multiplex PCR; TCRdb holds only in-frame clones, not every one. The table has about 97,000 clones, 70% to 90% seen once; the top ten hold less than 3.5%. The sequencing here drew on peripheral blood, taken on day 0 of AZD1222 vaccination. Receptors originate from an adult in good health. Each CDR3 is given with its conserved first and last residue. A D gene is named only where the DNA matches it firmly. Some rows mark clone size as missing; the rest say once, few, many or name a class of expanded clone.

d_gene	abundance	len	v_gene	j_gene	CDR3nt	CDR3aa
NA	NA	14	TRBV28	TRBJ2-4	TGTGCCAGTCAGAGTTACTTTTCCAAAAACATTCAGTACTTC	CASQSYFSKNIQYF
NA	NA	14	TRBV5-1	TRBJ1-1	TGCGCCAGCAGCTTCGGACAGACGAACACTGAAGCTTTCTTT	CASSFGQTNTEAFF
NA	NA	14	TRBV4-3	TRBJ1-2	TGCGCCAGCAGCCAAGATTTCGGCAGTTATGGCTACACCTTC	CASSQDFGSYGYTF
TRBD1	NA	14	TRBV5-6	TRBJ1-1	TGTGCCAGCAGCTTTAGACAGGGTGGGACTGAAGCTTTCTTT	CASSFRQGGTEAFF
NA	NA	16	TRBV5-1	TRBJ1-1	TGCGCCAGCAAGCAAGAGGTCGGGACCTCTAACACTGAAGCTTTCTTT	CASKQEVGTSNTEAFF
NA	few	13	TRBV30	TRBJ1-6	TGTGCCTGGAGTGTACGGCAGGTGGCACCCCTCCACTTT	CAWSVRQVAPLHF
NA	few	15	TRBV25-1	TRBJ1-3	TGTGCCAGCAGTGACACGGGGGTCACTGGAAACACCATATATTTT	CASSDTGVTGNTIYF
NA	NA	14	TRBV7-9	TRBJ1-1	TGTGCCAGCAGCTTAGGGCAGGGGAACACTGAAGCTTTCTTT	CASSLGQGNTEAFF
NA	NA	13	TRBV10-3	TRBJ1-4	TGTGCCATCAGTAGAGAGGGGAATGAAAAACTGTTTTTT	CAISREGNEKLFF
NA	NA	13	TRBV29-1	TRBJ1-1	TGCAGCGTTTCGTCAGAAACTTATACTGAAGCTTTCTTT	CSVSSETYTEAFF
TRBD2	NA	15	TRBV7-2	TRBJ2-1	TGTGCCAGCAGCCTGACTAGCGGGGGGGCGAATGAGCAGTTCTTC	CASSLTSGGANEQFF
NA	NA	13	TRBV28	TRBJ1-4	TGTGCCAGCAGTTTCGTGACTAATGAAAAACTGTTTTTT	CASSFVTNEKLFF
NA	NA	13	TRBV7-2	TRBJ2-7	TGTGCCAGCAGCTTCGGTCCAGAGTACGAGCAGTACTTC	CASSFGPEYEQYF
TRBD1	NA	13	TRBV2	TRBJ1-5	TGTGCCAGCAGTGGCAGGGGGCGTCAGCCCCAGCATTTT	CASSGRGRQPQHF
NA	NA	13	TRBV5-6	TRBJ1-4	TGTGCCAGCAGCTTCCTCCGGGAGGGAAAACTGTTTTTT	CASSFLREGKLFF
NA	NA	13	TRBV4-3	TRBJ2-7	TGCGCCAGCAGCCAAGAACGGGGGCTCGAGCAGTACTTC	CASSQERGLEQYF
TRBD1	NA	16	TRBV7-8	TRBJ1-1	TGTGCCAGCAGCTTGGAGACAGGGGCGCGAAACACTGAAGCTTTCTTT	CASSLETGARNTEAFF
TRBD1	NA	13	TRBV2	TRBJ1-2	TGTGCCATCCGGGACAGGGCGTTAGAGGGCTACACCTTC	CAIRDRALEGYTF
TRBD2	NA	17	TRBV7-6	TRBJ2-3	TGTGCCAGCAGCTCTCTAGCGGGGGGGACTAGCACAGATACGCAGTATTTT	CASSSLAGGTSTDTQYF
NA	NA	16	TRBV18	TRBJ2-5	TGTGCCAGCTCCCTTTCCGGCTTTGGGTCCCAAGAGACCCAGTACTTC	CASSLSGFGSQETQYF
TRBD2	NA	14	TRBV10-2	TRBJ2-2	TGCGCCAGCAGGGGAGCGGGGGGGCCCGGGGAGCTGTTTTTT	CASRGAGGPGELFF
NA	NA	15	TRBV3-1/TRBV3-2	TRBJ1-4	TGTGCCAGCAGCCAAGGATCTGGGTTAAATGAAAAACTGTTTTTT	CASSQGSGLNEKLFF
NA	NA	13	TRBV28	TRBJ1-5	TGTGCCAGCAGTTTAACCCCTTATCAGCCCCAGCATTTT	CASSLTPYQPQHF
NA	NA	11	TRBV11-2	TRBJ2-3	TGTGCCAGCAGGATTGGGGATACGCAGTATTTT	CASRIGDTQYF
TRBD1	NA	14	TRBV3-1/TRBV3-2	TRBJ1-4	TGTGCCAGCAGCCAAAGACAGGGGGCAGAAAAACTGTTTTTT	CASSQRQGAEKLFF
NA	NA	14	TRBV5-6	TRBJ1-2	TGTGCCAGCCGGCAAGGGGTCGAGAACTATGGCTACACCTTC	CASRQGVENYGYTF
NA	NA	14	TRBV30	TRBJ1-3	TGTGCCTGGAGCGACGGGACGGGTGGAAACACCATATATTTT	CAWSDGTGGNTIYF
TRBD1	NA	16	TRBV5-5	TRBJ1-5	TGTGCCAGCAGCTCTATCACAGGGGTGGGCAATCAGCCCCAGCATTTT	CASSSITGVGNQPQHF
TRBD1	NA	17	TRBV7-2	TRBJ2-2	TGTGCCAGCAGCCTTATGACAGGGGGCACAAACACCGGGGAGCTGTTTTTT	CASSLMTGGTNTGELFF
NA	NA	14	TRBV27	TRBJ2-7	TGTGCCAGCAGTTGGTCCCTCGGATGGAGCGAGCAGTACTTC	CASSWSLGWSEQYF
NA	once	12	TRBV30	TRBJ2-5	TGTGCCTGGAGGGGCAGTGGGGAGACCCAGTACTTC	CAWRGSGETQYF
NA	NA	14	TRBV21-1	TRBJ1-1	TGTGCCAGCAGCAAAGCCTCATTAGCTGCGGAGGCTTTCTTT	CASSKASLAAEAFF
NA	NA	15	TRBV15	TRBJ1-1	TGTGCCACCAGCAGAGATAGGGCAATGAACACTGAAGCTTTCTTT	CATSRDRAMNTEAFF
NA	NA	14	TRBV3-1/TRBV3-2	TRBJ2-4	TGTGCCAGCAGCCAGATAACAGGGAAGGGCATTCAGTACTTC	CASSQITGKGIQYF
TRBD1	NA	17	TRBV28	TRBJ2-4	TGTGCCAGCAGTCTCCCCACAGGGGCGGGAGCCAAAAACATTCAGTACTTC	CASSLPTGAGAKNIQYF
NA	NA	13	TRBV21-1	TRBJ2-7	TGTGCCAGCAGCCCGCCGAGTCTTTACGAGCAGTACTTC	CASSPPSLYEQYF
NA	NA	14	TRBV7-9	TRBJ1-1	TGTGCCAGCAGCTTTCTACCTATGAACACTGAAGCTTTCTTT	CASSFLPMNTEAFF